One sample yielded the 5 T cell receptor beta chains listed below, sequenced in a study of molecular identifiers for immune sequencing clone quantification. In TCRdb, the PCR reads were re-called with MiXCR into one record per CDR3 protein. This sample has roughly 630,000 distinct CDR3 sequences, with 25% found just once. Sequencing was carried out using naive CD8+ T cells from blood, with Jurkat cell RNA spiked in. Subset here: FACS-sorted CD8+CD4-CCR7+CD45RA+ naive T cells. The origin of the receptors is a human donor in good health. Some libraries in this study had Jurkat cell RNA spiked in.

Comment on this clonotype: A read error may explain this, as a much larger clone is one base away. The rearrangement joins TRBV2 to TRBJ1-1; the D gene is possibly TRBD1 (5 bases). The CDR3 totals 9 residues. Germline V lookup: CDR1 SNHLY, CDR2 FYNNEI. CDR3 amino acids: CAIGQQALF. CDR3 nucleotides: TGTGCCATCGGACAACAAGCTCTCTTT.

This chain connects TRBV11-2 to TRBJ2-5; 8 positions match TRBD1. After removal of 5 bases from V and 5 bases from J, the junction contained 10 bases not matched to a gene. The CDR3 loop spans 15 amino acids. Germline-derived CDR1 and CDR2 are SGHAT and FQNNGV. The chain's CDR3 is CASSPPGQGCETQYF. The CDR3 DNA is TGTGCCAGCAGCCCCCCCGGACAGGGTTGCGAGACCCAGTACTTC.

In this sample, this clonotype turned up once. A much larger clone is a single base away; this may be a read error. The CDR3 does not end in the conserved phenylalanine or tryptophan, so this is likely a read error. This chain joins TRBV27 and TRBJ1-1; a weak D match, TRBD1 (5 bases). From germline, CDR1 is MNHEY and CDR2 SMNVEV (reference sequence). This CDR3 region has 14 residues. V lost 8 bases to trimming and J lost 0 bases, with 13 bases between them. The CDR3 here is CASGGAHMNTEAFL. CDR3 bases: TGTGCCAGCGGCGGGGCCCACATGAACACTGAAGCTTTCCTT.

This clonotype was detected many times. The chain combines TRBV20-1 with TRBJ1-4; D is ambiguous. CDR1 is DFQATT and CDR2 is SNEGSKA in the germline V gene (reference sequence). Trimming removed 1 base at V and 7 bases at J, with 16 bases between. The CDR3 length is 15 residues. The CDR3 is CSARAVGILGEKLFF. The CDR3, as DNA: TGCAGTGCTAGAGCCGTAGGGATTCTGGGTGAAAAACTGTTTTTT.

This chain connects TRBV30 to TRBJ2-7; D perhaps matches TRBD1 (6 bases). This CDR3 region has 13 residues. Germline V gives CDR1 GTSNPN, CDR2 SVGIG (reference sequence). Trimming removed 5 bases at V and 2 bases at J, with 13 bases between. For the CDR3, the DNA is TGTGCCTGGCCCATTGGGGGCGCCTACGAGCAGTACTTC. Translated, it gives CAWPIGGAYEQYF. Based on the CDR3 plus reference TRBV30 and TRBJ2-7, the full variable domain is SQTIHQWPATLVQPVGSPLSLECTVEGTSNPNLYWYRQAAGRGLQLLFYSVGIGQISSEVPQNLSASRPQDRQFILSSKKLLLSDSGFYLCAWPIGGAYEQYFGPGTRLTVT.